Below, 15 T cell receptor beta chains from the same sample are listed, as sequenced in a study of regulatory dendritic cells for organ transplantation. Using immunoSEQ multiplex PCR, the repertoire was profiled, and TCRdb retains in-frame clones only, with some absent. The repertoire includes around 19,000 clones, 75% to 90% of them detected once, and approximately 0.75% sits in the top ten. The antigens for these receptors are not known. CFSE-labeled sorted T cells met regulatory or mature dendritic cells for 4 to 6 days. The sequenced material came from naive CD4+ T cells from blood cultured with regulatory dendritic cells. The subset is: CD45RA+ naive T cells. Receptors were obtained from a human donor in good health.

The V call is TRBV18, the J call TRBJ1-3; possibly TRBD1 for D (6 bases). Germline CDR1 reads KGHSH; CDR2 reads LQKENI. The length of the CDR3 is 18 residues. Trimming took 2 bases from V and 0 from J, leaving 17 bases between them. The CDR3 DNA sequence: TGTGCCAGCTCACCAGGGACACTTACATACTTCTCTGGAAACACCATATATTTT. Translation gives CASSPGTLTYFSGNTIYF.

The rearrangement links TRBV30 to TRBJ1-2; no definite D call. The CDR3 runs to 11 residues. The V gene lost 4 bases and the J gene lost 8 bases, with 11 bases spanning the gap. Germline assignment: CDR1 GTSNPN and CDR2 SVGIG (reference sequence). CDR3 in amino acids: CAWNARGGYTF. The DNA for the CDR3 is TGTGCCTGGAATGCCCGAGGGGGCTACACCTTC.

This sequence joins TRBV15 and TRBJ2-2; perhaps TRBD2 as D (5 bases). CDR1 LNHNV and CDR2 YYDKDF come from the germline V gene (reference sequence). This CDR3 has 14 residues. V gave up 3 bases and J gave up 6 bases, with 11 bases separating them. CDR3 sequence: CATSRGSLAGELFF. In nucleotides, the CDR3 is TGTGCCACCAGCAGGGGGAGCCTGGCCGGGGAGCTGTTTTTT. Drawing the rest from reference TRBV15 and TRBJ2-2, the complete variable domain is DAMVIQNPRYQVTQFGKPVTLSCSQTLNHNVMYWYQQKSSQAPKLLFHYYDKDFNNEADTPDNFQSRRPNTSFCFLDIRSPGLGDTAMYLCATSRGSLAGELFFGEGSRLTVL.

The chain joins TRBV19 to TRBJ2-4; the match to TRBD1 covers 9 bases. The CDR3 is made up of 17 amino acids. In germline, CDR1 is LNHDA, CDR2 SQIVND (reference sequence). The V and J ends lost 4 bases and 3 bases, in that order; junction bases with no gene match: 10. DNA for the CDR3: TGTGCCAGTAGTACCCAGCGACAGGGGGAGATCAAAAACATTCAGTACTTC. It codes for CASSTQRQGEIKNIQYF.

The chain employs TRBV15 and TRBJ2-7; 9 bases fit TRBD2. V gave up 0 bases and J gave up 1 base; unmatched junction bases: 4. Per the germline V gene, CDR1 is LNHNV and CDR2 is YYDKDF (reference sequence). The CDR3 is 16 residues long. As DNA, the CDR3 is TGTGCCACCAGCAGAGATCTAGCGGGGTGGTCCTACGAGCAGTACTTC. Protein product: CATSRDLAGWSYEQYF.

The chain recombines TRBV7-9 with TRBJ2-3; D possibly uses TRBD1 or TRBD2 (5 bases each). The CDR3 contains 14 residues. Germline CDR1 SEHNR, CDR2 FQNEAQ (reference sequence). With 4 bases removed from V and 2 bases from J, the gap between germline ends came to 10 bases. For the CDR3, the DNA is TGTGCCAGCAGCTCGGGACCGTCCACAGATACGCAGTATTTT. Its translation is CASSSGPSTDTQYF.

The chain combines TRBV6-4 with TRBJ2-3; perhaps TRBD2 as D (6 bases). Trimming took 6 bases from V and 8 from J, leaving 21 bases between them. Per germline, CDR1 MRHNA and CDR2 SNTAGT. The CDR3 is made up of 15 amino acids. CDR3 DNA: TGTGCCAGCAGCCCCATGTGGGGGGAGGCTTCTACGCAGTATTTT. Protein sequence: CASSPMWGEASTQYF.

The chain couples TRBV2 to TRBJ2-7; D might be TRBD1 (8 bases). The CDR3 consists of 14 residues. V shed 8 bases and J shed 2 bases, with 16 bases lying between them. Germline lookup yields CDR1 SNHLY and CDR2 FYNNEI. CDR3: CASYQGAGAYEQYF. The CDR3, as DNA: TGTGCCAGCTACCAGGGGGCGGGGGCCTACGAGCAGTACTTC.

This clone was recorded only once. The chain couples TRBV6-5 to TRBJ2-7, with D possibly being TRBD2 (5 bases). Germline CDR1 and CDR2: MNHEY and SVGAGI. CDR3 length equals 16 residues. V was cut by 0 bases and J by 4 bases, with 16 bases left in between. CDR3 loop: CASSYSAAAKWYEQYF. Here the CDR3 DNA reads TGTGCCAGCAGTTACTCAGCGGCAGCCAAGTGGTACGAGCAGTACTTC.

The V gene is TRBV10-3, the J gene TRBJ2-3; possible D gene TRBD1, 5 bases. The CDR3 sequence is 13 residues long. V lost 7 bases, J lost 1 base, and 9 bases lay in between. Germline loops: CDR1 ENHRY, CDR2 SYGVKD. The CDR3 sequence is CAIKGAGTDTQYF. CDR3 DNA: TGTGCCATCAAAGGGGCTGGCACAGATACGCAGTATTTT.

The rearrangement links TRBV5-1 to TRBJ2-5, with 7 bases fitting TRBD2. With 4 bases clipped from V and 1 base from J, the junction kept 13 bases outside the gene matches. Germline values: CDR1 SGHRS, CDR2 YFSETQ. The CDR3 extends over 17 amino acids. CDR3 sequence (DNA): TGCGCCAGCAGCCAAGCGGGACCCTTTAAAACCCAAGAGACCCAGTACTTC. Translated, it gives CASSQAGPFKTQETQYF.

This clone was observed a handful of times. The CDR3 region has the DNA TGTGCCAGCAGTTTACGGCGGGGGGCCACCTACGAGCAGTACTTC. This gives the protein CASSLRRGATYEQYF. The V and J genes are TRBV27 and TRBJ2-7; TRBD2 matches 8 bases. The CDR3 covers 15 residues. Looked up from germline, CDR1 is MNHEY and CDR2 is SMNVEV (reference sequence). Trimming removed 2 bases from V and 2 bases from J; junction bases left unmatched: 5.

The genes are TRBV9 and TRBJ2-3; D not resolved. V was pared by 0 bases and J by 0 bases, with 5 bases between. CDR1 SGDLS and CDR2 YYNGEE come from the germline V gene. The CDR3 runs to 14 residues. The CDR3 DNA reads TGTGCCAGCAGCGTAGACCCAAGCACAGATACGCAGTATTTT. Translation gives CASSVDPSTDTQYF.

This chain links TRBV27 with TRBJ2-1, with D uncertain. Germline V gene sequence: CDR1 MNHEY, CDR2 SMNVEV (reference sequence). The CDR3 loop spans 18 amino acids. Trimming removed 5 bases from V and 3 bases from J, with 23 bases in between. The CDR3 reads CASSPYYMPGPLYNEQFF. CDR3 nucleotide sequence: TGTGCCAGCAGTCCATACTACATGCCCGGGCCTCTCTACAATGAGCAGTTCTTC.

The chain combines TRBV11-3 with TRBJ2-7, with 9 bases identical to TRBD1. Trimming removed 5 bases from V and 5 bases from J; junction bases left unmatched: 7. This CDR3 region has 14 residues. Germline-derived CDR1 and CDR2 are SGHNT and YENEEA. CDR3 region: CASSQQGAFDEQYF. As DNA, the CDR3 is TGTGCCAGCAGCCAACAGGGGGCGTTCGACGAGCAGTACTTC.